Given below is one T cell receptor (beta chain) in context. At one end the junction does not follow the germline gene, possibly because of a read error. The sample is drawn from a study of shared clonotypes between healthy human individuals. The table came from immunoSEQ multiplex PCR; TCRdb's copy has only in-frame clones and leaves some out. Among about 510,000 clones listed, over 75% were seen once. Looked up from germline, CDR1 is SEHNR and CDR2 is FQNEAQ (reference sequence). The CDR3 spans 13 residues. This chain joins TRBV7-9 and TRBJ2-1; TRBD2 matches 10 bases. The sequenced sample was PBMCs. The TCR comes from a woman aged 40 to 50 in good health. Some clones in this sample may be carry-over from other donors' samples. The CDR3 DNA reads as TGTGCCAGCAGCCTAGCGGGAGATGGAGAGCAGTTCTTC. Its translation: CASSLAGDGEQFF.